The rows below give T cell receptor beta chains drawn from one sample of a study of beta chain features in type 1 diabetes. Profiling relied on immunoSEQ multiplex PCR, and the TCRdb table lists in-frame clones only, not all of them. The repertoire holds approximately 250,000 clones, with 24% as singletons. The source material was naive CD4+ T cells from blood. These receptors were taken from a woman in her twenties or thirties with type 1 diabetes. Each CDR3 is given with its conserved first and last residue. Each record gives: clone size, J gene, V gene, D gene, CDR3 DNA, CDR3 protein. D genes are given only for firm matches. Only some rows state a clone size, as once, few, many or a class for expanded clones.

size: .
J: TRBJ2-7
V: TRBV28
D: .
DNA: TGTGCCAGCAGCCCCCCTTATCGCCCTTACTATCCCTACGAGCAGTACTTC
CDR3: CASSPPYRPYYPYEQYF

size: .
J: TRBJ1-2
V: TRBV7-9
D: .
DNA: TGTGCCAGCAGCTTAGAAGCCTATGGCTACACCTTC
CDR3: CASSLEAYGYTF

size: .
J: TRBJ1-5
V: TRBV25-1
D: TRBD1
DNA: TGTGCCAGCAGCCCCACGGACAGGCCGAATCAGCCCCAGCATTTT
CDR3: CASSPTDRPNQPQHF

size: .
J: TRBJ2-1
V: TRBV20-1
D: TRBD1
DNA: TGCAGTGTGGACAGGGGGCATGAGCAGTTCTTC
CDR3: CSVDRGHEQFF

size: .
J: TRBJ2-1
V: TRBV2
D: TRBD2
DNA: TGTGCCAGCAGTGAATTCGCTAGCGGTTCCTACAATGAGCAGTTCTTC
CDR3: CASSEFASGSYNEQFF

size: .
J: TRBJ2-7
V: TRBV18
D: .
DNA: TGTGCCAGCTCACCTGGAGGAGGGGGCGACTCCTACGAGCAGTACTTC
CDR3: CASSPGGGGDSYEQYF

size: .
J: TRBJ1-4
V: TRBV5-1
D: .
DNA: TGCGCCAGCAGCTTGACCGGGACAACTAATGAAAAACTGTTTTTT
CDR3: CASSLTGTTNEKLFF

size: few
J: TRBJ1-4
V: TRBV29-1
D: TRBD1
DNA: TGCAGCGTTGAAGAAGTGGGGACAGGGAATGAAAAACTGTTTTTT
CDR3: CSVEEVGTGNEKLFF

size: .
J: TRBJ2-7
V: TRBV5-1
D: TRBD2
DNA: TGCGCCAGCAGCTTGGAACTAGCGGGAGCCCTCTCCTACGAGCAGTACTTC
CDR3: CASSLELAGALSYEQYF

size: .
J: TRBJ2-7
V: TRBV5-1
D: TRBD2
DNA: TGCGCCAGCAGCCTATTAGCGGGAGGGGGGACCTACGAGCAGTACTTC
CDR3: CASSLLAGGGTYEQYF

size: few
J: TRBJ1-1
V: TRBV18
D: .
DNA: TGTGCCAGCTCACCTCGCGCAGGGGCAAGAAGCACTGAAGCTTTCTTT
CDR3: CASSPRAGARSTEAFF

size: few
J: TRBJ2-7
V: TRBV4-2
D: TRBD2
DNA: TGTGCCAGCAGCCAAGACGCTGCTAGCGGGAGGCCTAACGAGCAGTACTTC
CDR3: CASSQDAASGRPNEQYF

size: few
J: TRBJ1-2
V: TRBV7-9
D: TRBD1
DNA: TGTGCCAGCAGCCCAGGACAGGGCTATTCGGGTGGCTACACCTTC
CDR3: CASSPGQGYSGGYTF

size: .
J: TRBJ2-1
V: TRBV2
D: .
DNA: TGTGCCAGCAGGGACTATTCCTACAATGAGCAGTTCTTC
CDR3: CASRDYSYNEQFF